The 14 T cell receptor beta chains presented below share a single source sample, sequenced in a study of high-grade serous ovarian cancer treatment subgroups. Sequencing used immunoSEQ multiplex PCR; TCRdb keeps in-frame clones, though not all of them. The sample lists over 4,500 clones, roughly 80% occurring once. The tumor samples were collected prior to definitive surgery or chemotherapy. Sequenced material: tumor tissue. These receptors all stem from a human donor with high-grade serous ovarian cancer.

This chain uses TRBV28 with TRBJ2-2, with D tentatively TRBD1 (5 bases). This CDR3 has 15 amino acids. V lost 6 bases and J 1 base, leaving 12 bases between the germline ends. Germline CDR1 MDHEN, CDR2 SYDVKM. CDR3: CASRLSTGNTGELFF. CDR3 in DNA: TGTGCCAGCAGGCTGTCCACAGGGAACACCGGGGAGCTGTTTTTT.

CDR3 loop: CASSDSVESSYNEQFF. In nucleotides, the CDR3 is TGTGCCAGCAGTGACTCGGTAGAAAGCTCCTACAATGAGCAGTTCTTC. This rearrangement joins TRBV6-4 to TRBJ2-1; D call uncertain. The CDR3 sequence is 16 residues long. Germline-derived CDR1 and CDR2 are MRHNA and SNTAGT. The germline V and J ends were trimmed by 0 bases and 0 bases, with 9 bases remaining between them.

The chain employs TRBV10-3 and TRBJ1-5; possibly TRBD1 for D (5 bases). This CDR3 contains 13 residues. CDR1 is ENHRY, CDR2 SYGVKD, per germline. V was cut by 8 bases and J by 4 bases, with 12 bases left in between. The CDR3 DNA reads TGTGCCATCGGGACCGAGTGGAATCAGCCCCAGCATTTT. Protein: CAIGTEWNQPQHF.

V gene TRBV28 combines with J gene TRBJ2-5; no reliable D call. The CDR3 sequence is 14 residues long. Trimming stripped 4 bases from V and 1 base from J, with 10 bases between. Germline V gene data show CDR1 as MDHEN and CDR2 as SYDVKM. CDR3 DNA: TGTGCCAGCAGTTCTACACCATTCCAAGAGACCCAGTACTTC. It encodes CASSSTPFQETQYF.

The chain couples TRBV7-9 to TRBJ2-1; 8 bases align to TRBD2. In germline, CDR1 is SEHNR, CDR2 FQNEAQ (reference sequence). The V segment lost 5 bases and the J segment 7 bases; nucleotides outside the gene matches: 4. The CDR3 totals 13 residues. CDR3 bases: TGTGCCAGCAGCATACCGGGGGGGAATGAGCAGTTCTTC. Translation gives CASSIPGGNEQFF.

The rearrangement links TRBV27 to TRBJ1-1; TRBD1 aligns across 10 bases. Trimming took 1 base from V and 7 from J; bases not matched to a gene: 6. Germline CDR1 MNHEY, CDR2 SMNVEV (reference sequence). This CDR3 comprises 15 residues. CDR3 region: CASSLLGQGFGEAFF. The CDR3 bases are TGTGCCAGCAGTTTATTGGGACAGGGGTTCGGTGAAGCTTTCTTT.

V and J are TRBV4-2 and TRBJ2-7; D may be TRBD2 (5 bases). This CDR3 region has 14 residues. The germline V and J ends were trimmed by 1 base and 1 base, with 8 bases remaining between them. Germline V gives CDR1 LGHNA, CDR2 YNFKEQ. As DNA, the CDR3 is TGTGCCAGCAGCCAAGCCGGGAAGTCCTACGAGCAGTACTTC. It specifies CASSQAGKSYEQYF.

The chain couples TRBV19 to TRBJ2-5; the D gene is possibly TRBD2 (6 bases). The CDR3 has 14 residues. CDR1 LNHDA and CDR2 SQIVND come from the germline V gene (reference sequence). The germline V and J ends were trimmed by 6 bases and 7 bases, with 18 bases remaining between them. CDR3 region: CASSLALVEGTQYF. Written as DNA, the CDR3 is TGTGCCAGTAGCCTAGCGCTAGTGGAAGGGACCCAGTACTTC.

V gene TRBV5-5 combines with J gene TRBJ1-2; no clear D. CDR3 size: 15 residues. Trimming removed 2 bases at V and 3 bases at J, with 14 bases between. Germline V gene sequence: CDR1 SGHKS, CDR2 YYEKEE (reference sequence). DNA for the CDR3: TGTGCCAGCAGCTTACTAGGCCTGGATGACTATGGCTACACCTTC. As protein: CASSLLGLDDYGYTF.

The V call is TRBV7-2, the J call TRBJ1-2; 8 positions agree with TRBD1. Looked up from germline, CDR1 is SGHTA and CDR2 is FQGNSA. The CDR3 spans 13 residues. V lost 7 bases to trimming and J lost 8 bases; unmatched junction nucleotides: 9. For the CDR3, the DNA is TGTGCCAGCAAGGGGCAGGGGGCGAGGGGCTACACCTTC. Encoded protein: CASKGQGARGYTF.

This clone has a single count. The genes are TRBV6-1 and TRBJ1-1; the match to TRBD1 covers 7 bases. The CDR3 length is 15 residues. The germline CDR1 and CDR2 sequences are MNHNS and SASEGT. With V trimmed by 6 bases and J by 4 bases, 11 bases remained unmatched. In nucleotides, the CDR3 is TGTGCCAGCAGGGGAAGACAGGGAAGGGGCACTGAAGCTTTCTTT. Encoded protein: CASRGRQGRGTEAFF.

The rearrangement uses TRBV6-6 and TRBJ2-7; possible D gene TRBD1, 5 bases. V was shortened by 5 bases and J by 4 bases, with 15 bases between the two germline ends. CDR3 length equals 14 residues. The germline gives CDR1 MNHNY, CDR2 SVGAGI (reference sequence). Here the CDR3 reads CASSDQGVRYEQYF. DNA of the CDR3: TGTGCCAGCAGTGACCAAGGGGTTAGGTACGAGCAGTACTTC.

This clone appeared a few times. Different DNA sequences within this sample yield the same CDR3. The chain joins TRBV30 to TRBJ1-6; D possibly corresponds to TRBD1 (5 bases). The CDR3 contains 13 residues. V was shortened by 3 bases and J by 5 bases, with 8 bases between the two germline ends. CDR1 GTSNPN and CDR2 SVGIG come from the germline V gene (reference sequence). CDR3 nucleotides: TGTGCCTGGAGCGAGACAGATAATTCACCCCTCCACTTT. This sequence encodes CAWSETDNSPLHF.

This clone occurred once. The chain recombines TRBV4-1 with TRBJ2-5; TRBD2 might be the D (5 bases). V was pared by 1 base and J by 5 bases, with 11 bases between. CDR1 is MGHRA and CDR2 is YSYEKL in the germline V gene. The CDR3 runs to 14 residues. CDR3 bases: TGCGCCAGCAGCCAAGGGCCGGGGAAGGAGACCCAGTACTTC. Translation: CASSQGPGKETQYF.